This TCR beta chain was observed in a study of beta chain features in type 1 diabetes. As for this clone: Its specificity is not known.

Whole-study findings and limits: Type 1 diabetes patients had TCRB CDR3s that were shorter (moderately but significantly so) in all four CD4+ subsets. Reduced insertions and increased deletions marked VDJ junctions in type 1 diabetes patients.

Germline V gene data show CDR1 as SNHLY and CDR2 as FYNNEI. The V end lost 6 bases, the J end lost 9 bases, and 13 bases lay between the germline ends. This CDR3 is 12 amino acids long. The entirety of the isolated RNA underwent reverse transcription, so expressed TCRB transcripts were sequenced. The repertoire was sequenced with immunoSEQ multiplex PCR; TCRdb's copy has only in-frame clones and lacks some. The repertoire holds 200,000 to 250,000 clones, with around 13% as singletons. Sequencing was carried out using naive CD4+ T cells from blood. The origin of this receptor is a man aged 25-45 years with type 1 diabetes. The chain carries TRBV2 and TRBJ2-3; tentative D call: TRBD1 (6 bases). In DNA, the CDR3 is TGTGCCAGCAGGGAGGACAGAGCAACGCAGTATTTT. Its translation: CASREDRATQYF.